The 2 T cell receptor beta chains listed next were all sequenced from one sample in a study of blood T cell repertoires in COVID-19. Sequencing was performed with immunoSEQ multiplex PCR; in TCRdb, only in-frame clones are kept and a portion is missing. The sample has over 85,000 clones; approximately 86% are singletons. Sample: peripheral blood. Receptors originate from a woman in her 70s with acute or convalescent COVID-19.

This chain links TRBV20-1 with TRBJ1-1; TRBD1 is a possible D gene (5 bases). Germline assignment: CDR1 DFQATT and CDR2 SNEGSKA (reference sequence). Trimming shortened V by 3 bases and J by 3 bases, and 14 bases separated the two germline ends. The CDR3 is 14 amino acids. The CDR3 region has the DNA TGCAGTGCTAGTTTTTCGCGCAGGGACACTGAAGCTTTCTTT. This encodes CSASFSRRDTEAFF.

CDR3 DNA: TGTGCCAGCAGACTAGCGGGAGATACGCAGTATTTT. Translation: CASRLAGDTQYF. The chain couples TRBV2 to TRBJ2-3; 9 bases map to TRBD2. This CDR3 is built from 12 residues. Trimming took 6 bases from V and 5 from J; bases not matched to a gene: 0. Germline values: CDR1 SNHLY, CDR2 FYNNEI.